Following are 19 T cell receptor beta chains from one sample sequenced in a study of blood T cell repertoires in COVID-19. Data came from immunoSEQ multiplex PCR; TCRdb stores just in-frame clones and leaves some out. The sample lists about 220,000 clones, around 80% occurring once. Sequenced material: peripheral blood. These TCRs come from a man aged 30 to 45 with active or convalescent COVID-19.

This chain links TRBV2 with TRBJ1-1; D is perhaps TRBD1 (5 bases). Trimming took off 6 bases at V and 0 bases at J, with 8 bases between the two ends. There are 13 residues in the CDR3. Germline V gives CDR1 SNHLY, CDR2 FYNNEI. DNA for the CDR3: TGTGCCAGCAGGGAGACAGTGAACACTGAAGCTTTCTTT. This codes for CASRETVNTEAFF.

The J gene is TRBJ1-1, the V gene TRBV5-1, with D tentatively TRBD1 (5 bases). CDR3 length: 14 amino acids. Trimming pared 3 bases from V and 0 bases from J, leaving 9 bases between. Germline values: CDR1 SGHRS, CDR2 YFSETQ. Here the CDR3 reads CASSSPTVNTEAFF. The CDR3 nucleotides read TGCGCCAGCAGCTCCCCGACAGTGAACACTGAAGCTTTCTTT.

The rearrangement uses TRBV7-9 and TRBJ1-1; 9 bases fit TRBD1. Germline values: CDR1 SEHNR, CDR2 FQNEAQ (reference sequence). This CDR3 region has 14 residues. Trimming took 1 base from V and 7 from J; bases not matched to a gene: 4. The CDR3 spells CASSLGDRESEAFF. CDR3 bases: TGTGCCAGCAGCTTAGGGGACAGGGAGAGTGAAGCTTTCTTT. The variable domain in full, with the rest retrieved from reference TRBV7-9 and TRBJ1-1, is DTGVSQNPRHKITKRGQNVTFRCDPISEHNRLYWYRQTLGQGPEFLTYFQNEAQLEKSRLLSDRFSAERPKGSFSTLEIQRTEQGDSAMYLCASSLGDRESEAFFGQGTRLTVV.

The chain links TRBV7-7 to TRBJ2-1; D remains unclear. V was pared by 5 bases and J by 4 bases, with 12 bases between. Germline loops: CDR1 SSHAT, CDR2 FNYEAQ (reference sequence). The CDR3 consists of 14 residues. The CDR3 is CASSPDGRYNEQFF. Written as DNA, the CDR3 is TGTGCCAGCAGCCCCGATGGTCGGTACAATGAGCAGTTCTTC.

V usage is TRBV6-6 and J usage is TRBJ1-5; D is perhaps TRBD1 (5 bases). V was pared by 4 bases and J by 7 bases, with 11 bases between. Germline V gene lookup returns CDR1 MNHNY and CDR2 SVGAGI (reference sequence). CDR3 length equals 13 residues. CDR3 nucleotide sequence: TGTGCCAGCAGTTTTGGACAAATACAGCCCCAGCATTTT. This sequence encodes CASSFGQIQPQHF.

This clone was observed once. This chain joins TRBV18 and TRBJ1-6, with 10 bases that match TRBD1. With 3 bases clipped from V and 6 bases from J, the junction kept 5 bases outside the gene matches. Germline V lookup: CDR1 KGHSH, CDR2 LQKENI. This CDR3 has 16 residues. In DNA, the CDR3 is TGTGCCAGCTCACCGGGACAGGGGCCCCCTAATTCACCCCTCCACTTT. Protein: CASSPGQGPPNSPLHF.

The rearrangement joins TRBV7-2 to TRBJ2-3; D possibly corresponds to TRBD1 (6 bases). Germline V gives CDR1 SGHTA, CDR2 FQGNSA. Deletions cut 5 bases from V and 6 bases from J, with 15 bases between. The CDR3 runs to 14 residues. The CDR3 sequence: CASSDQGRGDTQYF. CDR3 DNA: TGTGCCAGCAGCGACCAGGGGAGAGGGGATACGCAGTATTTT.

The genes are TRBV3-1 (or the pseudogene TRBV3-2) and TRBJ2-3; maybe TRBD1 (7 bases). V was clipped by 6 bases and J by 1 base, with 17 bases between them. The CDR3 totals 16 residues. Germline-derived CDR1 and CDR2 are LGHDT and YNNKEL (reference sequence). CDR3 amino acids: CASSFRGVVRTDTQYF. The CDR3 coding sequence is TGTGCCAGCAGTTTCAGGGGGGTGGTCCGCACAGATACGCAGTATTTT.

V is TRBV30 and J is TRBJ2-7, with D possibly being TRBD1 (5 bases). From germline, CDR1 is GTSNPN and CDR2 SVGIG (reference sequence). This CDR3 has 12 amino acids. The V end was cut by 7 bases, the J end by 2 bases, with 12 bases between. The CDR3 coding sequence is TGTGCCTTAACAGGATTCGCCTACGAGCAGTACTTC. The encoded protein is CALTGFAYEQYF.

This chain uses TRBV3-1 (or the pseudogene TRBV3-2) with TRBJ1-3; no definite D call. Per germline, CDR1 LGHDT and CDR2 YNNKEL (reference sequence). This CDR3 has 16 amino acids. V lost 4 bases and J lost 2, with 15 bases in between. CDR3 in amino acids: CASSPHRRTAGNTIYF. CDR3 in DNA: TGTGCCAGCAGCCCCCATAGACGGACTGCTGGAAACACCATATATTTT.

The chain links TRBV30 to TRBJ1-2, with 12 bases matching TRBD1. CDR1 and CDR2 from the germline V gene are GTSNPN and SVGIG (reference sequence). The length of the CDR3 is 19 residues. The J segment lost 7 bases and the V segment lost 0 bases, leaving 18 bases of the junction unmatched. The CDR3 is CAWSVPFSLGGQGAIGYTF. The CDR3, as DNA: TGTGCCTGGAGTGTACCTTTCTCATTAGGGGGACAGGGGGCGATTGGCTACACCTTC.

This chain links TRBV30 with TRBJ2-1, with a possible D match to TRBD2 (5 bases). The CDR3 has 16 residues. V lost 1 base to trimming and J lost 0 bases, with 13 bases between them. Germline assignment: CDR1 GTSNPN and CDR2 SVGIG (reference sequence). This chain's CDR3 is CAWSAPQRSSYNEQFF. The DNA for the CDR3 is TGTGCCTGGAGTGCCCCCCAGCGGAGCTCCTACAATGAGCAGTTCTTC.

This chain uses TRBV5-1 with TRBJ2-5, with TRBD1 as a possible D gene (6 bases). CDR3 size: 13 residues. V gave up 4 bases and J gave up 5 bases, with 12 bases separating them. Germline V gives CDR1 SGHRS, CDR2 YFSETQ. This CDR3 reads CASSTTGKETQYF. The CDR3 DNA reads as TGCGCCAGCAGCACGACAGGAAAGGAGACCCAGTACTTC.

The chain links TRBV11-2 to TRBJ2-7; 11 bases match TRBD2. Germline V CDR1 and CDR2: SGHAT, FQNNGV. V was pared by 1 base and J by 1 base, with 0 bases of the junction left unmatched. The CDR3 spans 15 residues. CDR3 protein: CASSLASGGSYEQYF. Written as DNA, the CDR3 is TGTGCCAGCAGCTTAGCTAGCGGGGGGTCCTACGAGCAGTACTTC.

This clone appeared a few times. The genes are TRBV11-2 and TRBJ1-5; D is undetermined. Between the trimmed V and J ends, which lost 0 bases and 1 base, there was a span of 7 bases. The CDR3 consists of 15 residues. Germline values: CDR1 SGHAT, CDR2 FQNNGV. The CDR3 DNA reads TGTGCCAGCAGCTTAGAAGGACTGAGCAATCAGCCCCAGCATTTT. Its protein is CASSLEGLSNQPQHF.

This clone was counted only a few times. The chain joins TRBV7-9 to TRBJ2-7; no clear D. From germline, CDR1 is SEHNR and CDR2 FQNEAQ (reference sequence). Trimming removed 1 base from V and 6 bases from J, with 7 bases in between. The CDR3 sequence is 12 residues long. The CDR3 bases are TGTGCCAGCAGCTTAGGTCGCAGCGAGCAGTACTTC. Protein sequence: CASSLGRSEQYF.

The chain couples TRBV14 to TRBJ2-7; D may be TRBD2 (5 bases). Trimming cost V 4 bases and J 2 bases, with 12 bases left between them. Germline assignment: CDR1 SGHDN and CDR2 FVKESK. CDR3 length: 14 residues. The CDR3 DNA follows: TGTGCCAGCAGCCGGGCTAGCCGACCCTACGAGCAGTACTTC. Protein product: CASSRASRPYEQYF.

This chain links TRBV9 with TRBJ2-1; 9 positions match TRBD2. The V and J ends lost 0 bases and 4 bases, in that order; junction bases with no gene match: 2. This CDR3 has 15 residues. The germline CDR1 and CDR2 sequences are SGDLS and YYNGEE. CDR3 DNA sequence: TGTGCCAGCAGCGTAGAGGGACTAGCATACAATGAGCAGTTCTTC. Amino acid sequence: CASSVEGLAYNEQFF.

The chain carries TRBV28 and TRBJ1-2; D not certain. There are 14 residues in the CDR3. Germline CDR1 and CDR2: MDHEN and SYDVKM. Deletions cut 3 bases from V and 2 bases from J, with 10 bases between. CDR3 DNA: TGTGCCAGCAGTTTCATACAGCCCAACTATGGCTACACCTTC. Its translation: CASSFIQPNYGYTF.